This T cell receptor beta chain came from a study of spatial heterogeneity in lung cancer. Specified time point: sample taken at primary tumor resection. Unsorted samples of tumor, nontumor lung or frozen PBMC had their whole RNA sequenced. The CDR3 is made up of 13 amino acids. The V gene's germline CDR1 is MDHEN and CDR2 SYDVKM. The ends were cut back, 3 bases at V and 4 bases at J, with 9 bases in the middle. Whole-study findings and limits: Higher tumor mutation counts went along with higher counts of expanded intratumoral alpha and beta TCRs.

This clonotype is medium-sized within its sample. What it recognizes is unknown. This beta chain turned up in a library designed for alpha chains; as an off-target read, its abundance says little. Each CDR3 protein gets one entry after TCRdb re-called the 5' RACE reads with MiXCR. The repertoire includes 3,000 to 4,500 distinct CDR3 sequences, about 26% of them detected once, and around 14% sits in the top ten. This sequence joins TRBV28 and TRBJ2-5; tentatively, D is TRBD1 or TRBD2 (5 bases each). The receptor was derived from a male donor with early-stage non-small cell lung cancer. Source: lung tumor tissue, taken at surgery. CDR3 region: CASSLFGGETQYF. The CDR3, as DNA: TGTGCCAGCAGTTTGTTTGGGGGAGAGACCCAGTACTTC.